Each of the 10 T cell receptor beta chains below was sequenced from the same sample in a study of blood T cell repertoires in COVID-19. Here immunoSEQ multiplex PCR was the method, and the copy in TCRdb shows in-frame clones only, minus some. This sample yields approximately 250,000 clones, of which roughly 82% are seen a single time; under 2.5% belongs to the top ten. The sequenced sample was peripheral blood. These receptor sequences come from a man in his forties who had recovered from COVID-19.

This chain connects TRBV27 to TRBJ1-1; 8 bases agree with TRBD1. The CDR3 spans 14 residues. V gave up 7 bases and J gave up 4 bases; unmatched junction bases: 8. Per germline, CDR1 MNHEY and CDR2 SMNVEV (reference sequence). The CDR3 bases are TGTGCCAGCACGAGGACAGGGTGGGTCACTGAAGCTTTCTTT. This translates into CASTRTGWVTEAFF.

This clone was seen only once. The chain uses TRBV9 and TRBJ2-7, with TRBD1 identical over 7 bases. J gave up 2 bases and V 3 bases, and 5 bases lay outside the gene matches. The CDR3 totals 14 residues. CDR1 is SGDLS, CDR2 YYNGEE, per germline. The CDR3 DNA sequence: TGTGCCAGCAGCGCTGGGGACAGCGCCTACGAGCAGTACTTC. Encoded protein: CASSAGDSAYEQYF.

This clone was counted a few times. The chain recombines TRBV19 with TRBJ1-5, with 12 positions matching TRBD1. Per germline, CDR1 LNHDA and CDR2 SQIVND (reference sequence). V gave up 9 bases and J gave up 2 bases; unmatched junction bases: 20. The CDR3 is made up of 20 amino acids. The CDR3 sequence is CARGTGIDGDRGRRNQPQHF. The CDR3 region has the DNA TGTGCCAGGGGAACAGGGATCGATGGGGACAGGGGGCGTCGCAATCAGCCCCAGCATTTT.

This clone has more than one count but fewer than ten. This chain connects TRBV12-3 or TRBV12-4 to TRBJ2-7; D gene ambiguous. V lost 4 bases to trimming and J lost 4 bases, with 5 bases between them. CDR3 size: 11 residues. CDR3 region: CASSSEYEQYF. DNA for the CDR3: TGTGCCAGCAGTTCGGAGTACGAGCAGTACTTC.

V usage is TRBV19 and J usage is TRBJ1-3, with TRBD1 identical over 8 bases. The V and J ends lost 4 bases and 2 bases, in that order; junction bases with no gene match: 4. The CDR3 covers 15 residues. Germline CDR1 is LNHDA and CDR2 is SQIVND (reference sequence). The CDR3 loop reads CASSKDRAAGNTIYF. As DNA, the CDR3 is TGTGCCAGTAGTAAGGACAGGGCGGCTGGAAACACCATATATTTT.

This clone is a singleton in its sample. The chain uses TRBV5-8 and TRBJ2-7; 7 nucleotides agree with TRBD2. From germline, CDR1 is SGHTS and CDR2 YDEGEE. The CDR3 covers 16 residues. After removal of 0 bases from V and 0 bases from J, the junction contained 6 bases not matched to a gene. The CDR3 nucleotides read TGTGCCAGCAGCTTGGATACTAGCGTAAGCTCCTACGAGCAGTACTTC. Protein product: CASSLDTSVSSYEQYF.

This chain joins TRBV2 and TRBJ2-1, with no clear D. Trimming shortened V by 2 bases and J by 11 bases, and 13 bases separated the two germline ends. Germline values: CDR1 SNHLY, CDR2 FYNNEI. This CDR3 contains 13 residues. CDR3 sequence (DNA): TGTGCCAGCAGTGAATTGAGTGGCGGCAAGCAGTTCTTC. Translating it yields CASSELSGGKQFF.

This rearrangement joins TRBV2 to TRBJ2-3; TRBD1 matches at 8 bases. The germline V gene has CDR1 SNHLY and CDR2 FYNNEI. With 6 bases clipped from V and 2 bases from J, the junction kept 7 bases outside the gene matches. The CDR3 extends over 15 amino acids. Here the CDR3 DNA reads TGTGCCAGCAGCCTAAGACAGGGGAACACAGATACGCAGTATTTT. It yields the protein CASSLRQGNTDTQYF.

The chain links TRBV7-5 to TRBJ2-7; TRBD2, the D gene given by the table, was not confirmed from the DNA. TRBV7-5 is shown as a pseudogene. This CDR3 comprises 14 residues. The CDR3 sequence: CVATWSSGSYEQYF. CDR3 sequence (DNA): TGTGTCGCCACTTGGTCTAGCGGGTCCTACGAGCAGTACTTC.

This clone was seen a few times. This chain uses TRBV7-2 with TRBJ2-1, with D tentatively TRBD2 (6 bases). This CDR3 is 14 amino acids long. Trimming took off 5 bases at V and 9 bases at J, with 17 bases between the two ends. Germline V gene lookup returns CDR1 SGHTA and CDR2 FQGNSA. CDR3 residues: CASSPNGGGAEQFF. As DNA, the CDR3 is TGTGCCAGCAGCCCCAACGGGGGAGGTGCTGAGCAGTTCTTC.